These 31 T cell receptor beta chains originate from one sample sequenced in a study of OX40 agonist ivuxolimab in advanced cancers. The assay was immunoSEQ multiplex PCR, and TCRdb's table has in-frame clones only and misses some. Among 35,000 to 40,000 clones listed, just under 85% were seen once. The sample consisted of CD4+ or CD8+ T cells sorted from blood, taken in a trial of the OX40 agonist ivuxolimab. The receptor source for this set is an adult with an advanced solid tumor such as melanoma, head and neck, liver or kidney cancer.

The V gene is TRBV5-1, the J gene TRBJ2-3; 11 bases are shared with TRBD1. This CDR3 has 16 residues. The germline V gene has CDR1 SGHRS and CDR2 YFSETQ. Losses at the gene ends were 0 bases for V and 3 bases for J; bases not matched to a gene: 3. The CDR3 sequence: CASSLGGTGGTDTQYF. The CDR3 coding sequence is TGCGCCAGCAGCTTGGGCGGGACAGGGGGGACAGATACGCAGTATTTT. Full variable domain (remainder filled in from reference TRBV5-1 and TRBJ2-3): KAGVTQTPRYLIKTRGQQVTLSCSPISGHRSVSWYQQTPGQGLQFLFEYFSETQRNKGNFPGRFSGRQFSNSRSEMNVSTLELGDSALYLCASSLGGTGGTDTQYFGPGTRLTVL.

The V and J genes are TRBV6-4 and TRBJ2-2; 12 nucleotides match TRBD2. This CDR3 is built from 19 residues. J lost 0 bases, V lost 5 bases, and 10 bases had no gene match. Germline assignment: CDR1 MRHNA and CDR2 SNTAGT. CDR3 sequence reads: CASSSYPTSGRSNTGELFF. The CDR3 nucleotides are TGTGCCAGCAGTTCCTACCCGACTAGCGGGAGATCGAACACCGGGGAGCTGTTTTTT.

The V call is TRBV20-1, the J call TRBJ1-1; D possibly corresponds to TRBD1 (6 bases). The CDR3 is made up of 9 amino acids. Germline loops: CDR1 DFQATT, CDR2 SNEGSKA (reference sequence). The CDR3 coding sequence is TGCAGACAGGGCACTGAAGCTTTCTTT. Residues: CRQGTEAFF.

The chain carries TRBV4-2 and TRBJ2-3, with TRBD1 as a possible D gene (5 bases). The V end was cut by 0 bases, the J end by 2 bases, with 15 bases between. The length of the CDR3 is 17 residues. Per germline, CDR1 LGHNA and CDR2 YNFKEQ. In nucleotides, the CDR3 is TGTGCCAGCAGCCAAGATGGGGTGGGGCTGTCCACAGATACGCAGTATTTT. Translating it yields CASSQDGVGLSTDTQYF.

The rearrangement joins TRBV19 to TRBJ2-1; D possibly corresponds to TRBD1 (6 bases). The CDR3 loop spans 17 amino acids. Trimming shortened V by 1 base and J by 7 bases, and 20 bases separated the two germline ends. CDR1 and CDR2 from the germline V gene are LNHDA and SQIVND (reference sequence). As DNA, the CDR3 is TGTGCCAGTAGTATAGCCAGGGGCGGCCCGAAGGGAAATGAGCAGTTCTTC. Its protein is CASSIARGGPKGNEQFF.

The chain has TRBV27 and TRBJ2-7; TRBD1 aligns across 11 bases. Germline values: CDR1 MNHEY, CDR2 SMNVEV (reference sequence). J gave up 4 bases and V 6 bases, and 14 bases lay outside the gene matches. The CDR3 is made up of 17 amino acids. CDR3 coding DNA: TGTGCCAGCAGCCCGGGACAGGGGGGATCTAAGCCTTACGAGCAGTACTTC. Residues: CASSPGQGGSKPYEQYF.

This chain links TRBV4-1 with TRBJ1-3; D is uncertain. V dropped 2 bases and J dropped 0 bases, with 11 bases sitting between them. This CDR3 region has 16 residues. Germline lookup yields CDR1 MGHRA and CDR2 YSYEKL. CDR3 bases: TGCGCCAGCAGCCAACCCACAGCGAGCTCTGGAAACACCATATATTTT. Protein product: CASSQPTASSGNTIYF.

The chain combines TRBV7-9 with TRBJ2-1; D not certain. The germline gives CDR1 SEHNR, CDR2 FQNEAQ (reference sequence). The V and J ends lost 5 bases and 5 bases respectively, with 22 bases between them. CDR3 length equals 17 residues. The CDR3 DNA sequence: TGTGCCAGCAGCGCAGATAAGTACCCGTTCTTCGACAATGAGCAGTTCTTC. Translating gives CASSADKYPFFDNEQFF.

This chain connects TRBV6-5 to TRBJ2-2; D is undetermined. The CDR3 loop spans 15 amino acids. CDR1 is MNHEY and CDR2 is SVGAGI in the germline V gene. V was cut by 5 bases and J by 2 bases, with 12 bases left in between. The CDR3 DNA sequence: TGTGCCAGCAGTCGCGACCCGATAAACACCGGGGAGCTGTTTTTT. It is translated as CASSRDPINTGELFF.

This chain links TRBV6-5 with TRBJ1-6, with no clear D. V dropped 2 bases and J dropped 10 bases, with 9 bases sitting between them. Per germline, CDR1 MNHEY and CDR2 SVGAGI. The CDR3 is 13 amino acids. The CDR3 reads CASSYETDSPLHF. In DNA, the CDR3 is TGTGCCAGCAGTTACGAGACGGACTCACCCCTCCACTTT.

V usage is TRBV6-4 and J usage is TRBJ1-5, with TRBD1 as a possible D gene (5 bases). V dropped 2 bases and J dropped 6 bases, with 14 bases sitting between them. The CDR3 is 15 amino acids. CDR1 MRHNA and CDR2 SNTAGT come from the germline V gene. The CDR3 here is CASSDPGGASQPQHF. The CDR3 DNA reads as TGTGCCAGCAGTGACCCCGGAGGGGCTAGTCAGCCCCAGCATTTT.

This chain joins TRBV6-5 and TRBJ2-1, with TRBD2 identical over 7 bases. The CDR3 contains 15 residues. V shed 4 bases, J shed 9 bases, and the junction held 12 bases outside the gene matches. The V gene's germline CDR1 is MNHEY and CDR2 SVGAGI. The chain's CDR3 is CASSSGGDYPGEQFF. In nucleotides, the CDR3 is TGTGCCAGCAGTTCCGGAGGGGACTACCCTGGTGAGCAGTTCTTC.

The chain carries TRBV7-9 and TRBJ2-3; 8 bases align to TRBD1. The ends lost 2 bases at V and 3 bases at J; junction bases unmatched: 4. From germline, CDR1 is SEHNR and CDR2 FQNEAQ (reference sequence). The CDR3 has 15 amino acids. CDR3 sequence (DNA): TGTGCCAGCAGCTTAAACAGGGGGAGGACAGATACGCAGTATTTT. This gives the protein CASSLNRGRTDTQYF. Supplemented by reference TRBV7-9 and TRBJ2-3, the full variable domain reads DTGVSQNPRHKITKRGQNVTFRCDPISEHNRLYWYRQTLGQGPEFLTYFQNEAQLEKSRLLSDRFSAERPKGSFSTLEIQRTEQGDSAMYLCASSLNRGRTDTQYFGPGTRLTVL.

The count of this clone is one. CDR3 nucleotide sequence: TGCGCCAGCAGCTTTGACAGTGGGCCCGGGGAGCTGTTTTTT. Amino acids: CASSFDSGPGELFF. The chain has TRBV5-1 and TRBJ2-2, with D maybe TRBD1 (5 bases). Trimming pared 2 bases from V and 6 bases from J, leaving 11 bases between. Looked up from germline, CDR1 is SGHRS and CDR2 is YFSETQ. This CDR3 has 14 amino acids.

The chain combines TRBV11-2 with TRBJ2-7; TRBD2 matches 9 bases. V gave up 2 bases and J gave up 4 bases; unmatched junction bases: 6. Germline loops: CDR1 SGHAT, CDR2 FQNNGV. The CDR3 is 15 residues long. CDR3 loop: CASSLSGRGGYEQYF. The CDR3 nucleotides read TGTGCCAGCAGCTTATCAGGGCGGGGGGGATACGAGCAGTACTTC.

This clone has only one observation. V is TRBV9 and J is TRBJ2-1; D is possibly TRBD1 or TRBD2 (5 bases each). Germline-derived CDR1 and CDR2 are SGDLS and YYNGEE. Trimming took off 2 bases at V and 0 bases at J, with 9 bases between the two ends. The CDR3 loop spans 15 amino acids. The CDR3 nucleotides are TGTGCCAGCAGCGTCCGGGACCTCTCCTACAATGAGCAGTTCTTC. It codes for CASSVRDLSYNEQFF.

This clone has only one observation. The rearrangement uses TRBV18 and TRBJ1-1; TRBD1 is a possible D gene (6 bases). V lost 4 bases, J lost 2 bases, and 17 bases lay in between. The germline gives CDR1 KGHSH, CDR2 LQKENI. The CDR3 is made up of 16 amino acids. The DNA of the CDR3 is TGTGCCAGCTCACAACAGGGTTACGGGGGTAACACTGAAGCTTTCTTT. It specifies CASSQQGYGGNTEAFF.

This chain links TRBV19 with TRBJ1-1, with 9 bases lining up with TRBD1. From germline, CDR1 is LNHDA and CDR2 SQIVND (reference sequence). There are 14 residues in the CDR3. The J segment lost 4 bases and the V segment lost 8 bases, leaving 8 bases of the junction unmatched. CDR3 in DNA: TGTGCCAGTTCGACAGGGGGACTGAGCACTGAAGCTTTCTTT. This codes for CASSTGGLSTEAFF.

The chain couples TRBV19 to TRBJ2-2; 10 bases fit TRBD2. V shed 4 bases and J 2 bases; nucleotides not matched to a gene: 1. The CDR3 extends over 15 amino acids. Germline-derived CDR1 and CDR2 are LNHDA and SQIVND (reference sequence). CDR3 region: CASSKLAGNTGELFF. The CDR3 nucleotides are TGTGCCAGTAGTAAACTAGCGGGAAACACCGGGGAGCTGTTTTTT.

The chain has TRBV28 and TRBJ1-1, with TRBD1 matching 7 bases. The V gene end was trimmed by 3 bases and the J gene end by 4 bases; junction bases not matched to a gene: 8. The CDR3 is made up of 15 amino acids. Germline V lookup: CDR1 MDHEN, CDR2 SYDVKM. CDR3 loop: CASSLSNRGSTEAFF. CDR3 in DNA: TGTGCCAGCAGTTTGTCCAACAGGGGATCCACTGAAGCTTTCTTT.

This clone appeared a single time. The chain uses TRBV7-9 and TRBJ1-1; possible D gene TRBD1, 6 bases. V was clipped by 5 bases and J by 5 bases, with 15 bases between them. The V gene's germline CDR1 is SEHNR and CDR2 FQNEAQ (reference sequence). This CDR3 spans 14 amino acids. The chain's CDR3 is CASSINRDGTEAFF. The CDR3 nucleotides are TGTGCCAGCAGCATCAACAGGGATGGGACTGAAGCTTTCTTT.

This chain uses TRBV19 with TRBJ1-5, with TRBD1 as a possible D gene (6 bases). Germline V lookup: CDR1 LNHDA, CDR2 SQIVND (reference sequence). This CDR3 has 15 amino acids. The V end lost 9 bases, the J end lost 2 bases, and 17 bases lay between the germline ends. CDR3 region: CASLEGGTGNQPQHF. Here the CDR3 DNA reads TGTGCCAGCCTGGAAGGGGGAACGGGCAATCAGCCCCAGCATTTT.

The chain carries TRBV6-5 and TRBJ2-2; no clear D gene. The CDR3 runs 14 residues. Germline V gene sequence: CDR1 MNHEY, CDR2 SVGAGI. V gave up 5 bases and J gave up 8 bases, with 15 bases separating them. The CDR3 loop reads CASSRSLQVGELFF. CDR3 nucleotides: TGTGCCAGCAGTAGGTCCCTCCAAGTAGGGGAGCTGTTTTTT.

The rearrangement links TRBV19 to TRBJ2-4; TRBD1 agrees at 11 bases. V trimming: 7 bases; J trimming: 6 bases; junction bases outside the gene matches: 5. The CDR3 is 14 residues long. Looked up from germline, CDR1 is LNHDA and CDR2 is SQIVND (reference sequence). The CDR3: CASNGQGAGNIQYF. In DNA form, the CDR3 reads TGTGCCAGTAATGGACAGGGGGCGGGAAACATTCAGTACTTC.

This clone was seen a single time. The J gene is TRBJ2-3, the V gene TRBV7-9; 7 bases match TRBD1. Trimming removed 0 bases from V and 1 base from J; junction bases left unmatched: 13. The CDR3 has 19 residues. Germline CDR1 SEHNR, CDR2 FQNEAQ (reference sequence). The CDR3 here is CASSLARQGRTRGTDTQYF. CDR3 DNA sequence: TGTGCCAGCAGCTTAGCGCGACAGGGAAGGACACGGGGCACAGATACGCAGTATTTT.

The J gene is TRBJ1-4, the V gene TRBV7-8, with D possibly TRBD1 on 5 matching bases. The ends were cut back, 2 bases at V and 7 bases at J, with 11 bases in the middle. In germline, CDR1 is SGHVS, CDR2 FQNEAQ. The CDR3 is 14 amino acids. CDR3 sequence: CASSLTQRGEKLFF. The CDR3 nucleotides are TGTGCCAGCAGCTTAACCCAAAGGGGTGAAAAACTGTTTTTT.

The V call is TRBV7-3, the J call TRBJ2-3; possibly TRBD1 for D (6 bases). V was shortened by 0 bases and J by 2 bases, with 15 bases between the two germline ends. This CDR3 contains 17 residues. Germline V gives CDR1 SGHTA, CDR2 FQGTGA. As DNA, the CDR3 is TGTGCCAGCAGCTTAACGGGGGCCAGGGATACCACAGATACGCAGTATTTT. It yields the protein CASSLTGARDTTDTQYF.

This chain links TRBV6-5 with TRBJ2-5; D gene unclear. The DNA end is a closer match to TRBJ2-7, so the J assignment may be wrong. Germline CDR1 and CDR2: MNHEY and SVGAGI. The CDR3 has 14 residues. The CDR3, as DNA: TGTGCCAGCAGTTACCTGGACCGTTCCTACGAGCAGTACTTC. Translated, it gives CASSYLDRSYEQYF.

This clone has just a few counts. The rearrangement links TRBV27 to TRBJ1-2; tentative D call: TRBD1 (5 bases). Germline CDR1 MNHEY, CDR2 SMNVEV (reference sequence). Trimming removed 5 bases from V and 1 base from J, with 11 bases in between. CDR3 size: 14 residues. CDR3 protein: CASSPRGGNYGYTF. Written as DNA, the CDR3 is TGTGCCAGCAGTCCCCGCGGGGGTAACTATGGCTACACCTTC.

V usage is TRBV7-2 and J usage is TRBJ2-5, with 9 nucleotides matching TRBD2. This CDR3 has 15 residues. V lost 3 bases to trimming and J lost 4 bases; unmatched junction nucleotides: 6. CDR1 is SGHTA, CDR2 FQGNSA, per germline. This CDR3 reads CASSFLSGSGETQYF. CDR3 nucleotide sequence: TGTGCCAGCAGCTTCCTTAGCGGGAGCGGAGAGACCCAGTACTTC.

This clone was seen more than once but under ten times. The chain couples TRBV6-5 to TRBJ2-1; 13 bases map to TRBD2. J gave up 7 bases and V 6 bases, and 6 bases lay outside the gene matches. The CDR3 has 15 residues. Germline lookup yields CDR1 MNHEY and CDR2 SVGAGI. The CDR3 reads CASRFGLAGVNEQFF. The CDR3 bases are TGTGCCAGCAGATTCGGACTAGCGGGAGTGAATGAGCAGTTCTTC.